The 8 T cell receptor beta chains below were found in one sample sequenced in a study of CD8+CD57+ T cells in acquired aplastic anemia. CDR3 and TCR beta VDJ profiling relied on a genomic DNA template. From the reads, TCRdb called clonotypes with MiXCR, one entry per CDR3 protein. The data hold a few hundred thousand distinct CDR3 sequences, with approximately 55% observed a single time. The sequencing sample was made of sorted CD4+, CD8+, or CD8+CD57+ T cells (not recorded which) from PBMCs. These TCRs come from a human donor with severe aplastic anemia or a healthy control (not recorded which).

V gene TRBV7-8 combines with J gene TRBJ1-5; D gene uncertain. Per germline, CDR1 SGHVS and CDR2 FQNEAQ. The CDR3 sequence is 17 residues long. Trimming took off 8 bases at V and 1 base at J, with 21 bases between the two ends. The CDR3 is CASSPSRPGLSNQPQHF. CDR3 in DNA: TGTGCCAGCTCACCCTCCAGGCCGGGGTTAAGCAATCAGCCCCAGCATTTT.

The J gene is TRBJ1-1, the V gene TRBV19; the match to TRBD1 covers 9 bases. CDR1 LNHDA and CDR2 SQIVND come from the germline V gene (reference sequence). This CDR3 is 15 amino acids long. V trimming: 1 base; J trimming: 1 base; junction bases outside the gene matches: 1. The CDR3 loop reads CASSIVGQGNTEAFF. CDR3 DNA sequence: TGTGCCAGTAGTATAGTGGGACAGGGGAACACTGAAGCTTTCTTT.

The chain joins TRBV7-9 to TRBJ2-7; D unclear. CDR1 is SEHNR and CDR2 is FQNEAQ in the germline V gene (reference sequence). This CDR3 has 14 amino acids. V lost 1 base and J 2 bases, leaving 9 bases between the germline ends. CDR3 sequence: CASSLVHTPYEQYF. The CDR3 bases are TGTGCCAGCAGCTTAGTACATACCCCCTACGAGCAGTACTTC.

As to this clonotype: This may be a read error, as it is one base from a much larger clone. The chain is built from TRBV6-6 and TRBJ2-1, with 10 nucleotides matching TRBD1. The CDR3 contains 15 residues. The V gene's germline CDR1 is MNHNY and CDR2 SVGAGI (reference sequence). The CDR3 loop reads CASSYGDRGYNEQLF. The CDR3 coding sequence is TGTGCCAGCAGTTACGGGGACAGGGGCTACAATGAGCAGCTCTTC.

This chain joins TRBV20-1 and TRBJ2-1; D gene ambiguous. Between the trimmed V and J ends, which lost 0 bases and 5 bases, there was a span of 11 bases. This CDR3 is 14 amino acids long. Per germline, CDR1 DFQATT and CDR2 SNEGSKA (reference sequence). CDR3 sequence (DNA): TGCAGTGCTAGAGACATGAGATGGGACAATGAGCAGTTCTTC. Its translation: CSARDMRWDNEQFF.

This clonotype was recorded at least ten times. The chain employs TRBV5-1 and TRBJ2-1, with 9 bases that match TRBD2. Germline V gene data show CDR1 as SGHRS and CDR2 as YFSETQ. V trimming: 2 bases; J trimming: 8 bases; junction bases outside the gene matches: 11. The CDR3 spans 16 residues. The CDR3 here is CASSFSGTSRIDEQFF. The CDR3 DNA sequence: TGCGCCAGCAGCTTCTCCGGGACTAGCAGGATCGATGAGCAGTTCTTC.

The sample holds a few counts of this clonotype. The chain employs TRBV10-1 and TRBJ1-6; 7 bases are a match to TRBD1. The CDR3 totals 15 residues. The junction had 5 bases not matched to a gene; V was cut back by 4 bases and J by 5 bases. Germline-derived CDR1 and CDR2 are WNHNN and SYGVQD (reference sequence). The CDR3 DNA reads TGCGCCAGCAGTGCCCGGGACAGAGATAATTCACCCCTCCACTTT. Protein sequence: CASSARDRDNSPLHF.

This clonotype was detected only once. In DNA form, the CDR3 reads TGCAGTGCTAGAGGGGGACAGGGTTACAATGAGCAGTTCTTC. Protein product: CSARGGQGYNEQFF. The rearrangement links TRBV20-1 to TRBJ2-1; 9 nucleotides match TRBD1. The germline V gene has CDR1 DFQATT and CDR2 SNEGSKA (reference sequence). The CDR3 extends over 14 amino acids. J gave up 4 bases and V 1 base, and 2 bases lay outside the gene matches.